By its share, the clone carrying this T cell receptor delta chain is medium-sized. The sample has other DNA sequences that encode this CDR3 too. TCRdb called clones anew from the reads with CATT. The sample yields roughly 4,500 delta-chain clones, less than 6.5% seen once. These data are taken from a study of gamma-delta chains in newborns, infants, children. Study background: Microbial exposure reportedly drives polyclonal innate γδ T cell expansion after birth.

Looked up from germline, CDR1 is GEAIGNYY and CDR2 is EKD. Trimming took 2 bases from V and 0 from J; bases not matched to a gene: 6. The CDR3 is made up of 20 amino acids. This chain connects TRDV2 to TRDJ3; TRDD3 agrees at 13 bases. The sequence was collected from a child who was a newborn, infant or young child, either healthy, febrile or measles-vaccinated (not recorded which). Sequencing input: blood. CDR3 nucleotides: TGTGCCTGTGACAAAGTACTGGGGGATACGAGCTCCTGGGACACCCGACAGATGTTTTTC. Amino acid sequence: CACDKVLGDTSSWDTRQMFF.